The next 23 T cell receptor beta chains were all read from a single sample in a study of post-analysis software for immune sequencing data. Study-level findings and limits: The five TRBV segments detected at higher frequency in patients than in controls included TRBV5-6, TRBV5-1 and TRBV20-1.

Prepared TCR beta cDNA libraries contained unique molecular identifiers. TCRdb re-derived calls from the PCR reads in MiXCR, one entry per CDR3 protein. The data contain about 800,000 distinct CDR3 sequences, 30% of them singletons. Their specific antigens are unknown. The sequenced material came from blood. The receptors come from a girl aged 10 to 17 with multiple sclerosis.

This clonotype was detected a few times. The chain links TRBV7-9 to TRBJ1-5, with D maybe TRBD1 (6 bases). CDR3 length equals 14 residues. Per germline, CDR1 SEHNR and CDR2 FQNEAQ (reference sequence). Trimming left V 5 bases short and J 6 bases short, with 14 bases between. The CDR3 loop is CASSLEGGGQPQHF. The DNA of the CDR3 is TGTGCCAGCAGCCTGGAGGGGGGAGGTCAGCCCCAGCATTTT.

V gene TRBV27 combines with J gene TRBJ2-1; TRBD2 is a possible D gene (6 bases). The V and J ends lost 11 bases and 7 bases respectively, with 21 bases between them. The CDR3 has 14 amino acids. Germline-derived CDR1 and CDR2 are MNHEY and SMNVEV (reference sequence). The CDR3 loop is CASWRDWTENEQFF. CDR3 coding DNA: TGTGCCTCGTGGCGGGACTGGACTGAAAATGAGCAGTTCTTC.

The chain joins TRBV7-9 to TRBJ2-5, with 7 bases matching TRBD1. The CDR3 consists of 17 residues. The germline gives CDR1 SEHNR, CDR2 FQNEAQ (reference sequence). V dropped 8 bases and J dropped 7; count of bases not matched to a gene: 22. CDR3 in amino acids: CASAGTETLNGPGTQYF. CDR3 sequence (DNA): TGTGCCAGCGCCGGGACAGAGACCCTAAATGGCCCAGGGACCCAGTACTTC.

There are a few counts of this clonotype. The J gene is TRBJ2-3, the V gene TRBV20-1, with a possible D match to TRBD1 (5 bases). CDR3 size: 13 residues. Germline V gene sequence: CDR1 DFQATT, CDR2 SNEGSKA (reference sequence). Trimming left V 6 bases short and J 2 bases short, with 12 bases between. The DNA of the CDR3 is TGCAGTGCCCCCCAGGGTGCCACAGATACGCAGTATTTT. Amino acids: CSAPQGATDTQYF.

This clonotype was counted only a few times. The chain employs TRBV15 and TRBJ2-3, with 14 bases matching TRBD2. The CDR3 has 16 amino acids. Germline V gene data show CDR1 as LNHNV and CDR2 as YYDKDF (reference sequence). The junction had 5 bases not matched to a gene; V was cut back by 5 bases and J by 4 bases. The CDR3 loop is CATSVRLAGGADTQYF. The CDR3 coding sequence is TGTGCCACCAGCGTTCGACTAGCGGGAGGGGCAGATACGCAGTATTTT.

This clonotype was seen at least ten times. CDR3 DNA: TGTGCCAGCAGTTCGTATCGGGACAATGAGCAGTTCTTC. Residues: CASSSYRDNEQFF. The J gene is TRBJ2-1, the V gene TRBV7-2; D gene unclear. This CDR3 is built from 13 residues. The V gene's germline CDR1 is SGHTA and CDR2 FQGNSA. V was shortened by 6 bases and J by 5 bases, with 11 bases between the two germline ends.

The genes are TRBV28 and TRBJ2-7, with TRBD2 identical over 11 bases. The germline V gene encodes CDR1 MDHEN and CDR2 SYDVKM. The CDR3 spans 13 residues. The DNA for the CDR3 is TGTGCTGTAGCGGGAGGGCCTGCCTACGAGCAGTACTTC. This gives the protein CAVAGGPAYEQYF.

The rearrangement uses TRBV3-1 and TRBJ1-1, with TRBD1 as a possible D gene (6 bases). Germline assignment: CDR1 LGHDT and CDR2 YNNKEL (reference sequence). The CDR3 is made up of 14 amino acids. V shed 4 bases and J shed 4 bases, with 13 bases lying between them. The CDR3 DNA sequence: TGTGCCAGCAGCCCCTTACAGGGTGTCACTGAAGCTTTCTTT. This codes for CASSPLQGVTEAFF.

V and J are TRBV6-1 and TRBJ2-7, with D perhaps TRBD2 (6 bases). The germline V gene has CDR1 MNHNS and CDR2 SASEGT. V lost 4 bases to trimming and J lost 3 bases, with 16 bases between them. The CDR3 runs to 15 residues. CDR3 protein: CASSVSRDLIYEQYF. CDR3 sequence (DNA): TGTGCCAGCAGTGTGAGCAGGGACTTAATCTACGAGCAGTACTTC.

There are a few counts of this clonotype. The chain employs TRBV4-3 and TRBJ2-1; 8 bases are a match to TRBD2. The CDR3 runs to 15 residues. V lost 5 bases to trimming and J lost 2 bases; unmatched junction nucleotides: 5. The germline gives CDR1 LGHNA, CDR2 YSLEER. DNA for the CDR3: TGCGCCAGCAGCTCACGGGGGGGGACCTACAATGAGCAGTTCTTC. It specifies CASSSRGGTYNEQFF.

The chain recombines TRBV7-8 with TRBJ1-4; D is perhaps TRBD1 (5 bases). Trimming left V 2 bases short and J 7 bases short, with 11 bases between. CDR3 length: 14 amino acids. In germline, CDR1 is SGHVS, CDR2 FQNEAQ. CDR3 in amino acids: CASSLQGISEKLFF. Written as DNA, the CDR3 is TGTGCCAGCAGCTTACAGGGAATCAGTGAAAAACTGTTTTTT.

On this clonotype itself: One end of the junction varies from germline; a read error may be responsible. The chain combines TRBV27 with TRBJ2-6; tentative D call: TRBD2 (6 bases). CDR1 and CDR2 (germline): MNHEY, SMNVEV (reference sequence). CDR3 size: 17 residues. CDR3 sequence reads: CASRAGIRVPGANVRTF. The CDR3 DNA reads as TGTGCCAGCAGGGCGGGGATCAGGGTCCCTGGGGCCAACGTCCGGACTTTC.

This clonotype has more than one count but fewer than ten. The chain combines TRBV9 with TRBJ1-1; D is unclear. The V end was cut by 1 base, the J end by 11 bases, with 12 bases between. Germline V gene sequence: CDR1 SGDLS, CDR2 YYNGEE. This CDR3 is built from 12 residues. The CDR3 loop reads CASSVYGNGAFF. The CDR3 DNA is TGTGCCAGCAGCGTATACGGAAACGGGGCTTTCTTT.

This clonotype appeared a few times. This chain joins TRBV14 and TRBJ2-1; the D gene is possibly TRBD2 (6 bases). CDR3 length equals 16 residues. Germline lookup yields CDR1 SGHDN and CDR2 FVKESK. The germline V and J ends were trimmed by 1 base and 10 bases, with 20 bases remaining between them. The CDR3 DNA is TGTGCCAGCAGCCAAGGAAGGGGACTGGGCCGTCCCGAGCAGTTCTTC. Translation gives CASSQGRGLGRPEQFF.

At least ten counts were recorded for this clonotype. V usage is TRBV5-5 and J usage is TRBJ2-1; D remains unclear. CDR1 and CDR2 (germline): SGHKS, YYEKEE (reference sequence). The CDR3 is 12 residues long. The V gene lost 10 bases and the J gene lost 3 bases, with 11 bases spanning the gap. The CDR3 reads CAGYEDYNEQFF. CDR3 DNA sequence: TGTGCCGGCTACGAGGACTACAATGAGCAGTTCTTC.

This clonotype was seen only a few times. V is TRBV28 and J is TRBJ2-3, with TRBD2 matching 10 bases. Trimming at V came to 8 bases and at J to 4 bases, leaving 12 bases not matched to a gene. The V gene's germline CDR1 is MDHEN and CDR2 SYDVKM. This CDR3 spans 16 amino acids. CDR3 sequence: CASQFIPAGGPDTQYF. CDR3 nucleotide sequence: TGTGCCAGCCAGTTTATTCCAGCGGGAGGGCCAGATACGCAGTATTTT.

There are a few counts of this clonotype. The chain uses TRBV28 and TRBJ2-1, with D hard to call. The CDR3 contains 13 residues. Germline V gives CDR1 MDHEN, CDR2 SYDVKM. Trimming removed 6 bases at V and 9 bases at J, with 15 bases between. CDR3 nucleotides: TGTGCCAGCAGGGCCTCACGGTATGGTGAGCAGTTCTTC. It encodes CASRASRYGEQFF.

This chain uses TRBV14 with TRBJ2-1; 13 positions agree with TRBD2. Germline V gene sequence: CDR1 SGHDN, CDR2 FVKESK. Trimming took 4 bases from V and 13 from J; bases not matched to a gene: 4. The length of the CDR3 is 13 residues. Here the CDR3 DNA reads TGTGCCAGCAGCCCATGGACTAGCGGGAGTCAGTTCTTC. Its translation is CASSPWTSGSQFF.

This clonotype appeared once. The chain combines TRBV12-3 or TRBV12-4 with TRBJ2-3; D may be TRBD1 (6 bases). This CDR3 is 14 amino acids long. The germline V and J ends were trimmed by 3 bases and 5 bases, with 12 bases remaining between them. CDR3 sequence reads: CASSFGGGGDTQYF. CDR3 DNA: TGTGCCAGCAGTTTTGGTGGGGGCGGAGATACGCAGTATTTT.

Written as DNA, the CDR3 is TGTGCCAGCAGAGGACAGGGCCTTAGGACAGATACGCAGTATTTT. Translated: CASRGQGLRTDTQYF. V usage is TRBV28 and J usage is TRBJ2-3; 8 positions agree with TRBD1. This CDR3 spans 15 amino acids. Germline V gene sequence: CDR1 MDHEN, CDR2 SYDVKM. The trim removed 6 bases at V and 3 bases at J, leaving 8 bases unmatched.

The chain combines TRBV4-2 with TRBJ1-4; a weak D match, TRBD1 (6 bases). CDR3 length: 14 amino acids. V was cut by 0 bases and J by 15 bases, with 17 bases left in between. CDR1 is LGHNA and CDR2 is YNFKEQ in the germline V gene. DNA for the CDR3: TGTGCCAGCAGCCAAGATCTTCAGGGGCGAATTGTGTTTTTT. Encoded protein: CASSQDLQGRIVFF.

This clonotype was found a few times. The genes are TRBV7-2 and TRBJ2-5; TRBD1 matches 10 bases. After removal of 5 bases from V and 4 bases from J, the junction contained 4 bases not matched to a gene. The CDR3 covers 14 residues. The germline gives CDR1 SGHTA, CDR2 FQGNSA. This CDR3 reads CASSRQGARETQYF. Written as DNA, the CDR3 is TGTGCCAGCAGCCGACAGGGGGCGAGAGAGACCCAGTACTTC.

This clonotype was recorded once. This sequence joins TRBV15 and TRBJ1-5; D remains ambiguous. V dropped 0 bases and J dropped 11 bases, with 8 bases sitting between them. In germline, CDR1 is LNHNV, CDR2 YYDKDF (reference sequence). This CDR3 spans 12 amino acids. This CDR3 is CATSRELKSQHF. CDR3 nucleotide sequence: TGTGCCACCAGCAGAGAGTTGAAGTCCCAGCATTTT.